This T cell receptor beta chain came from a study of control samples from healthy donors and cancer patients. TCRdb's table, derived via immunoSEQ multiplex PCR, lists solely in-frame clones and lacks some. The data hold 100,000 to 150,000 clones, with around nine tenths observed a single time. The V end was cut by 0 bases, the J end by 5 bases, with 11 bases between. CDR1 is MNHNY, CDR2 SVGAGI, per germline (reference sequence). The CDR3 spans 15 residues. The gene calls are TRBV6-6 and TRBJ2-1; D is unresolved. The source of this sequence is a man aged 18 to 29 in good health. What was sequenced was blood. CDR3 residues: CASSYSVGQNNEQFF. DNA of the CDR3: TGTGCCAGCAGTTACTCTGTAGGGCAGAACAATGAGCAGTTCTTC.